The 27 T cell receptor beta chains below come from one sample, sequenced in a study of response to subunit inactivated influenza vaccine. TCRdb re-called the RT-PCR reads with MiXCR, one entry per CDR3 protein. This table has just under 550,000 distinct CDR3 sequences, 20% to 25% appearing once. This sample was shared with a second study, whose subject was T cells expressing NK-cell markers. That source adds: Scientists made TCR beta cDNA using 5'RACE template switching with UMIs.

This material consisted of CD4+ T cells sorted from PBMCs, taken roughly 12 days after vaccination. Receptors originate from a man aged 45-65 years who received an inactivated influenza vaccine.

This clonotype turned up a few times. The junction departs from germline at one end; a sequencing error may be responsible. The chain carries TRBV7-9 and TRBJ2-3, with 8 bases that match TRBD1. The CDR3 length is 12 residues. The germline V gene encodes CDR1 SEHNR and CDR2 FQNEAQ (reference sequence). The CDR3: CASSLEPGQALF. CDR3 sequence (DNA): TGTGCCAGCAGCTTAGAGCCGGGACAGGCCCTTTTT.

V is TRBV3-1 and J is TRBJ2-7; 12 bases align to TRBD1. J lost 8 bases, V lost 3 bases, and 11 bases had no gene match. Germline CDR1 and CDR2: LGHDT and YNNKEL (reference sequence). The CDR3 sequence is 16 residues long. The DNA of the CDR3 is TGTGCCAGCAGCCACCTCCTTGGGGGACAGGGGGCGAAGCAGTACTTC. Residues: CASSHLLGGQGAKQYF.

This clonotype has only a few counts. The chain joins TRBV20-1 to TRBJ1-5; TRBD1 aligns across 7 bases. Germline V lookup: CDR1 DFQATT, CDR2 SNEGSKA (reference sequence). CDR3 length equals 17 residues. The J segment lost 1 base and the V segment lost 2 bases, leaving 11 bases of the junction unmatched. The CDR3 nucleotides read TGCAGTGCTAGAAGATACGACAGGGAGGTCAGCAATCAGCCCCAGCATTTT. Protein sequence: CSARRYDREVSNQPQHF.

The chain joins TRBV12-3 or TRBV12-4 to TRBJ1-2; D is unclear. The CDR3 extends over 12 amino acids. With 1 base removed from V and 8 bases from J, the gap between germline ends came to 8 bases. The CDR3 DNA follows: TGTGCCAGCAGTTTAGGACCCTTGGGCTACACCTTC. Its translation: CASSLGPLGYTF.

The chain couples TRBV29-1 to TRBJ2-1; TRBD1 aligns across 9 bases. Germline CDR1 is SQVTM and CDR2 is ANQGSEA. The CDR3 has 19 residues. The junction had 19 bases not matched to a gene; V was cut back by 4 bases and J by 3 bases. CDR3: CSVGKKSGSGTGIYNEQFF. The CDR3 nucleotides read TGCAGCGTTGGGAAAAAGTCCGGGTCCGGGACAGGGATCTACAATGAGCAGTTCTTC.

This chain links TRBV7-2 with TRBJ2-7; TRBD1 matches 7 bases. The CDR3 contains 12 residues. CDR1 is SGHTA, CDR2 FQGNSA, per germline. Losses at the gene ends were 4 bases for V and 7 bases for J; bases not matched to a gene: 4. CDR3: CASSSDRNEQYF. The CDR3 bases are TGTGCCAGCAGCTCGGACAGGAATGAGCAGTACTTC.

J is TRBJ1-5 and V is TRBV20-1; D is unresolved. The germline V gene encodes CDR1 DFQATT and CDR2 SNEGSKA (reference sequence). V dropped 2 bases and J dropped 7 bases, with 12 bases sitting between them. The CDR3 covers 13 residues. The CDR3 loop reads CSARPTSEQPQHF. CDR3 nucleotide sequence: TGCAGTGCTAGACCGACATCAGAGCAGCCCCAGCATTTT.

V is TRBV5-1 and J is TRBJ2-1; D might be TRBD1 (6 bases). Trimming cost V 0 bases and J 8 bases, with 18 bases left between them. The CDR3 extends over 16 amino acids. CDR1 is SGHRS, CDR2 YFSETQ, per germline. The CDR3 DNA reads as TGCGCCAGCAGCTTGGCCAAAGGACAGCTCGCCGATGAGCAGTTCTTC. Its translation is CASSLAKGQLADEQFF. Complete variable domain (other parts from reference TRBV5-1 and TRBJ2-1): KAGVTQTPRYLIKTRGQQVTLSCSPISGHRSVSWYQQTPGQGLQFLFEYFSETQRNKGNFPGRFSGRQFSNSRSEMNVSTLELGDSALYLCASSLAKGQLADEQFFGPGTRLTVL.

The rearrangement uses TRBV11-2 and TRBJ2-2; the match to TRBD2 covers 13 bases. CDR3 length equals 16 residues. V trimming: 5 bases; J trimming: 7 bases; junction bases outside the gene matches: 7. Germline values: CDR1 SGHAT, CDR2 FQNNGV. The CDR3 DNA is TGTGCCAGCAGCCCACCGGGACTAGCGGGAATCGGGGAGCTGTTTTTT. This translates into CASSPPGLAGIGELFF.

This clonotype was seen more than once but under ten times. The chain combines TRBV28 with TRBJ1-2, with a tentative D call TRBD1 (6 bases). The length of the CDR3 is 14 residues. Germline CDR1 reads MDHEN; CDR2 reads SYDVKM. V lost 3 bases and J lost 4, with 12 bases in between. CDR3 protein: CASSFHREVYGYTF. In nucleotides, the CDR3 is TGTGCCAGCAGTTTTCACAGGGAGGTCTATGGCTACACCTTC.

The chain is built from TRBV4-3 and TRBJ2-1; D is ambiguous. Germline values: CDR1 LGHNA, CDR2 YSLEER. CDR3 size: 15 residues. Trimming shortened V by 3 bases and J by 9 bases, and 18 bases separated the two germline ends. DNA of the CDR3: TGCGCCAGCAGCCAGGAAGATGGTGCCGTCACTGAGCAGTTCTTC. Protein product: CASSQEDGAVTEQFF.

This clonotype was seen a handful of times. The chain's CDR3 is CATRQGGGGDTQYF. CDR3 nucleotide sequence: TGTGCCACCAGGCAGGGAGGAGGGGGAGATACGCAGTATTTT. The chain links TRBV24-1 to TRBJ2-3, with D perhaps TRBD1 or TRBD2 (6 bases each). The CDR3 contains 14 residues. Trimming removed 7 bases at V and 5 bases at J, with 15 bases between. CDR1 and CDR2 from the germline V gene are KGHDR and SFDVKD.

This clonotype has more than one count but fewer than ten. The V call is TRBV3-1, the J call TRBJ2-2; D perhaps matches TRBD2 (6 bases). Germline V lookup: CDR1 LGHDT, CDR2 YNNKEL (reference sequence). Trimming stripped 3 bases from V and 1 base from J, with 21 bases between. CDR3 size: 19 residues. CDR3 residues: CASSHYKLRLGRNTGELFF. The CDR3 DNA reads TGTGCCAGCAGCCATTACAAATTGAGACTAGGGAGGAACACCGGGGAGCTGTTTTTT.

This chain links TRBV7-9 with TRBJ2-1; TRBD2 is a possible D gene (6 bases). The CDR3 is made up of 14 amino acids. Germline CDR1 is SEHNR and CDR2 is FQNEAQ (reference sequence). Trimming removed 5 bases at V and 9 bases at J, with 17 bases between. This chain's CDR3 is CASSNPSGGIEQFF. The CDR3 DNA reads as TGTGCCAGCAGCAACCCCTCCGGGGGAATTGAGCAGTTCTTC. The whole variable domain, remainder taken from reference TRBV7-9 and TRBJ2-1, is DTGVSQNPRHKITKRGQNVTFRCDPISEHNRLYWYRQTLGQGPEFLTYFQNEAQLEKSRLLSDRFSAERPKGSFSTLEIQRTEQGDSAMYLCASSNPSGGIEQFFGPGTRLTVL.

This clonotype was counted only a few times. The gene calls are TRBV5-5 and TRBJ2-2; TRBD1 matches at 8 bases. Germline CDR1 reads SGHKS; CDR2 reads YYEKEE (reference sequence). This CDR3 spans 15 amino acids. The V segment lost 0 bases and the J segment 8 bases; nucleotides outside the gene matches: 6. CDR3 coding DNA: TGTGCCAGCAGCTTGGGTCAGGGGGCCCTAGGGGAGCTGTTTTTT. Protein: CASSLGQGALGELFF.

This clonotype was observed a handful of times. The chain has TRBV6-1 and TRBJ1-1; D is perhaps TRBD1 (6 bases). The CDR3 runs 17 residues. The germline V gene has CDR1 MNHNS and CDR2 SASEGT. The V end lost 6 bases, the J end lost 4 bases, and 24 bases lay between the germline ends. CDR3 coding DNA: TGTGCCAGCAGACACGCGGGGGCGGCTGGTTATGGCACTGAAGCTTTCTTT. It yields the protein CASRHAGAAGYGTEAFF.

CDR3 DNA: TGTGCCAGCAGCTTGGAGGCGGGGACAGGGGGAGGCGAAAAACTGTTTTTT. The encoded protein is CASSLEAGTGGGEKLFF. The chain recombines TRBV7-6 with TRBJ1-4; 11 bases match TRBD1. The V segment lost 3 bases and the J segment 8 bases; nucleotides outside the gene matches: 11. The germline gives CDR1 SGHVS, CDR2 FNYEAQ. The CDR3 is 17 amino acids.

There are a few counts of this clonotype. The gene calls are TRBV20-1 and TRBJ2-7; D might be TRBD1 (6 bases). The germline V and J ends were trimmed by 6 bases and 2 bases, with 17 bases remaining between them. Germline V CDR1 and CDR2: DFQATT, SNEGSKA (reference sequence). CDR3 size: 14 residues. The chain's CDR3 is CSAGKDSRTYEQYF. CDR3 in DNA: TGCAGTGCCGGAAAGGACAGCCGAACCTACGAGCAGTACTTC.

The chain uses TRBV20-1 and TRBJ2-7; maybe TRBD2 (6 bases). This CDR3 region has 15 residues. Trimming removed 3 bases from V and 2 bases from J, with 17 bases in between. The germline gives CDR1 DFQATT, CDR2 SNEGSKA (reference sequence). The CDR3 sequence is CSASQGGGFAYEQYF. The CDR3 nucleotides are TGCAGTGCTAGCCAGGGAGGCGGGTTCGCCTACGAGCAGTACTTC.

The chain employs TRBV20-1 and TRBJ2-1, with D possibly TRBD1 on 6 matching bases. Deletions cut 0 bases from V and 5 bases from J, with 11 bases between. Germline V gene lookup returns CDR1 DFQATT and CDR2 SNEGSKA (reference sequence). This CDR3 spans 14 amino acids. DNA of the CDR3: TGCAGTGCTAGAGAACCGGGACAAAACAATGAGCAGTTCTTC. Translation: CSAREPGQNNEQFF.

This clonotype was found many times. The genes are TRBV24-1 and TRBJ2-1; D ambiguous. The CDR3 loop spans 14 amino acids. Trimming removed 7 bases from V and 0 bases from J, with 9 bases in between. Germline V gene sequence: CDR1 KGHDR, CDR2 SFDVKD. The CDR3 DNA reads TGTGCCACCAGGGCCTCGAGCTCCTACAATGAGCAGTTCTTC. Encoded protein: CATRASSSYNEQFF.

J is TRBJ2-1 and V is TRBV9; D perhaps matches TRBD2 (6 bases). The V end lost 1 base, the J end lost 3 bases, and 11 bases lay between the germline ends. The CDR3 is 15 amino acids. The germline V gene has CDR1 SGDLS and CDR2 YYNGEE. CDR3 region: CASSVPEGFYNEQFF. The CDR3 nucleotides read TGTGCCAGCAGCGTACCGGAGGGGTTCTACAATGAGCAGTTCTTC.

V is TRBV20-1 and J is TRBJ2-1; no clear D. The CDR3 length is 14 residues. V was shortened by 7 bases and J by 3 bases, with 16 bases between the two germline ends. Germline-derived CDR1 and CDR2 are DFQATT and SNEGSKA (reference sequence). Here the CDR3 DNA reads TGCAGTGTCTCTAAGGAAGCTGGCTACAATGAGCAGTTCTTC. Its protein is CSVSKEAGYNEQFF.

The CDR3 sequence is CASEGTNTGELFF. CDR3 DNA: TGTGCCAGCGAGGGGACGAACACCGGGGAGCTGTTTTTT. This chain connects TRBV28 to TRBJ2-2; the D gene could be TRBD1 or TRBD2 (5 bases each). The CDR3 spans 13 residues. Deletions cut 8 bases from V and 0 bases from J, with 7 bases between. From germline, CDR1 is MDHEN and CDR2 SYDVKM.

The V and J genes are TRBV28 and TRBJ2-7; D gene ambiguous. This CDR3 region has 15 residues. Germline V lookup: CDR1 MDHEN, CDR2 SYDVKM. Between the trimmed V and J ends, which lost 7 bases and 1 base, there was a span of 17 bases. Written as DNA, the CDR3 is TGTGCCAGCACCCCCTATGGGCGAGCGTCCTACGAGCAGTACTTC. It encodes CASTPYGRASYEQYF.

The gene calls are TRBV3-1 and TRBJ2-7, with D maybe TRBD1 (5 bases). The germline V and J ends were trimmed by 5 bases and 4 bases, with 18 bases remaining between them. Germline assignment: CDR1 LGHDT and CDR2 YNNKEL (reference sequence). The CDR3 extends over 15 amino acids. The chain's CDR3 is CASSSGRISLYEQYF. The CDR3 region has the DNA TGTGCCAGCAGCTCAGGGCGGATCTCCCTTTACGAGCAGTACTTC.

The table lists this clonotype with a few counts. This chain connects TRBV27 to TRBJ2-5, with D maybe TRBD2 (5 bases). This CDR3 has 14 amino acids. CDR1 MNHEY and CDR2 SMNVEV come from the germline V gene (reference sequence). V was shortened by 10 bases and J by 5 bases, with 20 bases between the two germline ends. CDR3 nucleotide sequence: TGTGCCACCGGTTCTGGTCTGAGCGGTGAGACCCAGTACTTC. Protein: CATGSGLSGETQYF.